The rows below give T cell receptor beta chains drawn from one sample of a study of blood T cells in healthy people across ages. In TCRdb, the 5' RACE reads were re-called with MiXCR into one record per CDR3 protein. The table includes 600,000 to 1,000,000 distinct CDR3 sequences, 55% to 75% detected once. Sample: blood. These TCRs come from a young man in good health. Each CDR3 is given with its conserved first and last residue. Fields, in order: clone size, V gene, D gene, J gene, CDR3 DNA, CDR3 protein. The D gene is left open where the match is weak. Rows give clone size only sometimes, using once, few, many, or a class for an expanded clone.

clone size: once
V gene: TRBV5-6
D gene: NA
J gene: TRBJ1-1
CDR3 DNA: TGTGCCAGCAGCTGGGGGCGGGACACTGAAGCTTTCTTT
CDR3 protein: CASSWGRDTEAFF

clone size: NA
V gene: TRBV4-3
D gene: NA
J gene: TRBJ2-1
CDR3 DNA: TGCGCCAGCAGCCAAGCCGGGGGTGACGAGCAGTTCTTC
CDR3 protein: CASSQAGGDEQFF

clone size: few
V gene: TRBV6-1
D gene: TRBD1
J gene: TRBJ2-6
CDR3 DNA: TGTGCCAGCAGGCCACAGGGGCTAACTTCTGGGGCCAACGTCCTGACTTTC
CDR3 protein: CASRPQGLTSGANVLTF

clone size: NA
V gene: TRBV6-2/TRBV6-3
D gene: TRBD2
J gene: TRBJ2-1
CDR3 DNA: TGTGCCAGCAGTTACGGTCCTAGCGGAGGCGGGGTTGAGCAGTTCTTC
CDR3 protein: CASSYGPSGGGVEQFF

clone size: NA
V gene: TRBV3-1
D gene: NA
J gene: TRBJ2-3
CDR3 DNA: TGTGCCAGCAGCCAAGTAGGGGGTAGCGGAAACACAGATACGCAGTATTTT
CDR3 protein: CASSQVGGSGNTDTQYF

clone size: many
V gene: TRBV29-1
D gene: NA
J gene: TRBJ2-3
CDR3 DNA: TGCAGCGGAGGACCCAGCACAGATACGCAGTATTTT
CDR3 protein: CSGGPSTDTQYF

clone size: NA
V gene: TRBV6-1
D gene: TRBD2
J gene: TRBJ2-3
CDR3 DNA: TGTGCCAGCGGAACCATCCTAGCGGGGGGCACAGATACGCAGTATTTT
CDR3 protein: CASGTILAGGTDTQYF

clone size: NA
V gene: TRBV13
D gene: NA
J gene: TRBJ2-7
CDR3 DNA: TGTGCCTGCAGCTTAGGGCAGGGACAAGCAAGGGAGCAGTACTTC
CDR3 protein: CACSLGQGQAREQYF

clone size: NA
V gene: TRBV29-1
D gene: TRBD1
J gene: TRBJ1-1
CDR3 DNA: TGCAGCGTTCTCAGGGGGCAGCACACTGAAGCTTTCTTT
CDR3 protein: CSVLRGQHTEAFF

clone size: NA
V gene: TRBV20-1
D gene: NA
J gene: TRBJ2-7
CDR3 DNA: TGCAGTGCTCCAGTACCGGGCTACGGCCCCTACGAGCAGTACTTC
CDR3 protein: CSAPVPGYGPYEQYF

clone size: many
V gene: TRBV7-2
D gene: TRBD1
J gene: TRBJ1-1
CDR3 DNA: TGTGCCAGCAGCCTACAGGGGTTGGCTTTCTTT
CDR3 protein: CASSLQGLAFF

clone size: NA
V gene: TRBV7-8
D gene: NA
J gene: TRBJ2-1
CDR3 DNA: TGTGCCAGCAGCTTTAGCCGCAATGAGCAGTTCTTC
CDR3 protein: CASSFSRNEQFF

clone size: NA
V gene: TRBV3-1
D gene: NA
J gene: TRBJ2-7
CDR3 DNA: TGTGCCAGCAGCCCCGGGTCCGTACGGTCCTACAATGAGCAGTACTTC
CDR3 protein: CASSPGSVRSYNEQYF

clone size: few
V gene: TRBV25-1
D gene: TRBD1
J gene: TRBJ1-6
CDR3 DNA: TGTGCCAGCAGTGGCCACGGGACAGGGGATTCACCCCTCCACTTT
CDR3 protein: CASSGHGTGDSPLHF

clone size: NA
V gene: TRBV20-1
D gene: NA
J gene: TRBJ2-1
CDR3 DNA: TGCAGTGCCCCAACGATCGGACGGGTCAATGAGCAGTTCTTC
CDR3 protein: CSAPTIGRVNEQFF

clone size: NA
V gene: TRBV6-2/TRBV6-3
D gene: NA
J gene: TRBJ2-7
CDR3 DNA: TGTGCCAGCAGTTACTCAACCTCCGGGACCGTGAGCTCCTACGAGCAGTACTTC
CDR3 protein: CASSYSTSGTVSSYEQYF

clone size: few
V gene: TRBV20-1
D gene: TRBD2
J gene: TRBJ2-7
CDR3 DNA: TGCAGTGCTAGTAGGGTGTCTAGCGGTACCTACGAGCAGTACTTC
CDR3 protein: CSASRVSSGTYEQYF

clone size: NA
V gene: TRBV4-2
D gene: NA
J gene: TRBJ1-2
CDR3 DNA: TGTGCCAGCAGCCAGGGGGGGGTCTTCAACTATGGCTACACCTTC
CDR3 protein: CASSQGGVFNYGYTF

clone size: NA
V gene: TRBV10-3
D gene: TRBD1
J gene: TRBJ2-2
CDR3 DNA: TGTGCCATCAGTGAGGGACAGGTTCCCGGGGAGCTGTTTTTT
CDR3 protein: CAISEGQVPGELFF

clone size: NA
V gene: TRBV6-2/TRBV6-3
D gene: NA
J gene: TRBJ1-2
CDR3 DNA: TGTGCCAGCAAACGGCAGGGAAGTGGCTATGGCTACACCTTC
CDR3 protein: CASKRQGSGYGYTF

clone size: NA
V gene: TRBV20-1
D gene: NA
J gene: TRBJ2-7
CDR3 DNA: TGCAGTGCTAGAGGCCGCCCACTCTACGAGCAGTACTTC
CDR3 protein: CSARGRPLYEQYF

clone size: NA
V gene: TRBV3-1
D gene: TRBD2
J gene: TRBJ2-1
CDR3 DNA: TGTGCCAGCAGCCAACTCACGGAAACCGAAGCGGGGACTAGCAGAAACAATGAGCAGTTCTTC
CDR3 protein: CASSQLTETEAGTSRNNEQFF

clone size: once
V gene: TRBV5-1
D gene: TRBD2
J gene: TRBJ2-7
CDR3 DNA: TGCGCCAGCAGCCGCAGGAGGACTAGCGGAAACAATGAGCAGTACTTC
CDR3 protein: CASSRRRTSGNNEQYF

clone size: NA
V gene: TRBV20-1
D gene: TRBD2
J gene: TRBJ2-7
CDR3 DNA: TGCAGTGCGTTGGGGACTAGCCCCTACGAGCAGTACTTC
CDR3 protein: CSALGTSPYEQYF

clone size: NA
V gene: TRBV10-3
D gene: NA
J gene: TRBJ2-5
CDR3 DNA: TGTGCCATCAGTGAGTCGTTGCGGAGACAAGAGACCCAGTACTTC
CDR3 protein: CAISESLRRQETQYF

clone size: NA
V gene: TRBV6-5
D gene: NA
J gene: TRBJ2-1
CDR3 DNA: TGTGCCAGCGGTCTAGTGGGAAATGAGCAGTTCTTC
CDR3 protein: CASGLVGNEQFF